This T cell receptor (beta chain) was captured in a study of PD-1 blockade in mismatch repair-deficient tumors. Sequencing used immunoSEQ multiplex PCR; TCRdb keeps in-frame clones, though not all of them. The sample has roughly 130,000 clones, 88% seen once. TCR sequencing covered a few patients who responded to pembrolizumab. This sample comprised peripheral blood, obtained 70 to 73 weeks after starting pembrolizumab. This TCR was sampled from an adult with mismatch repair-deficient cancer.

CDR3 DNA: TGTGCCAGCAGCCCCAAAAGGCGAGGTGACATTCAGTACTTC. Its translation: CASSPKRRGDIQYF. The genes are TRBV27 and TRBJ2-4; no definite D call. This CDR3 has 14 amino acids. The V gene lost 6 bases and the J gene lost 8 bases, with 17 bases spanning the gap. From germline, CDR1 is MNHEY and CDR2 SMNVEV (reference sequence).